A single sample gave rise to the 17 T cell receptor beta chains below, sequenced in a study of pediatric ulcerative colitis. Sequencing used immunoSEQ multiplex PCR; TCRdb keeps in-frame clones, though not all of them. Counted here are 11,000 to 15,000 clones, just under 90% occurring once; the ten biggest clones make up 0.98%. Sequenced material: blood. These receptors came from a boy between 10 and 17 years old with moderate ulcerative colitis.

The chain joins TRBV5-6 to TRBJ2-5; a weak D match, TRBD2 (6 bases). The V end was cut by 4 bases, the J end by 0 bases, with 10 bases between. Germline V gene sequence: CDR1 SGHDT, CDR2 YYEEEE. This CDR3 region has 14 residues. CDR3 sequence reads: CASSRDSYQETQYF. CDR3 DNA sequence: TGTGCCAGCAGCCGGGACTCTTACCAAGAGACCCAGTACTTC.

The rearrangement links TRBV5-4 to TRBJ2-3, with TRBD1 matching 10 bases. Trimming removed 4 bases from V and 3 bases from J; junction bases left unmatched: 5. The germline V gene encodes CDR1 SGHNT and CDR2 YYREEE (reference sequence). The CDR3 length is 15 residues. The DNA of the CDR3 is TGTGCCAGCAGCCCGGACAGGGGGAGGACAGATACGCAGTATTTT. This codes for CASSPDRGRTDTQYF.

The CDR3 reads CASRYSGGNTDTQYF. In DNA form, the CDR3 reads TGTGCCAGCAGGTACAGCGGGGGGAACACAGATACGCAGTATTTT. The V call is TRBV28, the J call TRBJ2-3, with 9 bases aligning to TRBD2. CDR1 is MDHEN, CDR2 SYDVKM, per germline. The trim removed 6 bases at V and 2 bases at J, leaving 6 bases unmatched. The CDR3 runs to 15 residues. Based on the CDR3 plus reference TRBV28 and TRBJ2-3, the full variable domain is DVKVTQSSRYLVKRTGEKVFLECVQDMDHENMFWYRQDPGLGLRLIYFSYDVKMKEKGDIPEGYSVSREKKERFSLILESASTNQTSMYLCASRYSGGNTDTQYFGPGTRLTVL.

The gene calls are TRBV7-8 and TRBJ2-3; 7 bases are shared with TRBD1. V lost 5 bases to trimming and J lost 0 bases; unmatched junction nucleotides: 8. The CDR3 runs 16 residues. CDR1 and CDR2 (germline): SGHVS, FQNEAQ. CDR3 region: CASSTTGALSTDTQYF. Here the CDR3 DNA reads TGTGCCAGCAGCACCACAGGGGCTCTTAGCACAGATACGCAGTATTTT. The full variable domain, in which reference TRBV7-8 and TRBJ2-3 provide the parts outside the CDR3, is GAGVSQSPRYKVAKRGQDVALRCDPISGHVSLFWYQQALGQGPEFLTYFQNEAQLDKSGLPSDRFFAERPEGSVSTLKIQRTQQEDSAVYLCASSTTGALSTDTQYFGPGTRLTVL.

This clone has a handful of counts. The rearrangement uses TRBV30 and TRBJ1-1; unclear D gene. Per the germline V gene, CDR1 is GTSNPN and CDR2 is SVGIG (reference sequence). This CDR3 region has 11 residues. Trimming stripped 0 bases from V and 3 bases from J, with 2 bases between. The CDR3 reads CAWSVHTEAFF. CDR3 bases: TGTGCCTGGAGTGTACACACTGAAGCTTTCTTT.

CDR3: CASSRTASNEKLFF. CDR3 coding DNA: TGTGCCAGCAGCCGGACAGCCTCAAATGAAAAACTGTTTTTT. This rearrangement joins TRBV5-4 to TRBJ1-4, with D possibly being TRBD1 (6 bases). The germline V and J ends were trimmed by 4 bases and 5 bases, with 12 bases remaining between them. CDR3 length: 14 amino acids. Per germline, CDR1 SGHNT and CDR2 YYREEE (reference sequence).

The chain combines TRBV30 with TRBJ1-3; D is unclear. Germline CDR1 GTSNPN, CDR2 SVGIG (reference sequence). V dropped 3 bases and J dropped 7 bases, with 10 bases sitting between them. This CDR3 region has 12 residues. CDR3 protein: CAWRTVGNTIYF. The CDR3 DNA reads as TGTGCCTGGAGAACCGTTGGCAACACCATATATTTT.

This clone has only one observation. This chain links TRBV5-1 with TRBJ2-1, with 9 bases lining up with TRBD2. After removal of 0 bases from V and 2 bases from J, the junction contained 0 bases not matched to a gene. This CDR3 is built from 15 residues. Germline-derived CDR1 and CDR2 are SGHRS and YFSETQ. Written as DNA, the CDR3 is TGCGCCAGCAGCTTGGCTAGCGGGGCCTACAATGAGCAGTTCTTC. It encodes CASSLASGAYNEQFF.

J is TRBJ1-3 and V is TRBV18; possible D gene TRBD1, 6 bases. Trimming took 1 base from V and 2 from J, leaving 9 bases between them. CDR3 size: 15 residues. Germline V gives CDR1 KGHSH, CDR2 LQKENI. The CDR3 region is CASSPLGATGNTIYF. In DNA form, the CDR3 reads TGTGCCAGCTCACCACTGGGGGCCACTGGAAACACCATATATTTT.

The chain combines TRBV4-3 with TRBJ2-7, with D unclear. CDR1 LGHNA and CDR2 YSLEER come from the germline V gene. V gave up 3 bases and J gave up 3 bases, with 3 bases separating them. This CDR3 region has 11 residues. The chain's CDR3 is CASSQSYEQYF. CDR3 coding DNA: TGCGCCAGCAGCCAGAGCTACGAGCAGTACTTC.

This sequence joins TRBV6-1 and TRBJ2-3; D possibly matches TRBD1 or TRBD2 (5 bases each). CDR1 and CDR2 (germline): MNHNS, SASEGT. Trimming left V 8 bases short and J 4 bases short, with 13 bases between. The CDR3 has 13 amino acids. CDR3 sequence reads: CASGQLGADTQYF. CDR3 coding DNA: TGTGCCAGCGGGCAATTGGGGGCAGATACGCAGTATTTT.

This rearrangement joins TRBV6-6 to TRBJ1-2; the match to TRBD1 covers 11 bases. The CDR3 loop spans 15 amino acids. Germline V gives CDR1 MNHNY, CDR2 SVGAGI (reference sequence). The J segment lost 8 bases and the V segment lost 5 bases, leaving 10 bases of the junction unmatched. CDR3 in DNA: TGTGCCAGCAGTACTTCCGGGGGACAGGGGGACGGCTACACCTTC. As protein: CASSTSGGQGDGYTF.

The J gene is TRBJ1-2, the V gene TRBV28; D may be TRBD1 (5 bases). The V gene's germline CDR1 is MDHEN and CDR2 SYDVKM. This CDR3 comprises 16 residues. Trimming shortened V by 7 bases and J by 4 bases, and 22 bases separated the two germline ends. The CDR3 region has the DNA TGTGCCAGCACCCCCCCCGCCCCGGGGGTTGGCTATGGCTACACCTTC. Translated, it gives CASTPPAPGVGYGYTF.

The chain joins TRBV28 to TRBJ2-2, with D possibly being TRBD1 or TRBD2 (6 bases each). This CDR3 has 15 amino acids. Deletions cut 6 bases from V and 3 bases from J, with 14 bases between. Germline CDR1 is MDHEN and CDR2 is SYDVKM. The CDR3 is CASSLLRGHTGELFF. For the CDR3, the DNA is TGTGCCAGCAGCCTCCTCCGGGGGCACACCGGGGAGCTGTTTTTT.

V and J are TRBV7-2 and TRBJ2-5; D is tentatively TRBD1 or TRBD2 (5 bases each). V shed 1 base and J shed 5 bases, with 17 bases lying between them. The CDR3 is 16 amino acids. In germline, CDR1 is SGHTA, CDR2 FQGNSA. CDR3 DNA: TGTGCCAGCAGCTTAGTGAGGGACCCTTTTGCGGAGACCCAGTACTTC. As protein: CASSLVRDPFAETQYF.

The V and J genes are TRBV28 and TRBJ1-1; D gene uncertain. The CDR3 loop spans 11 amino acids. The germline CDR1 and CDR2 sequences are MDHEN and SYDVKM. Trimming cost V 7 bases and J 9 bases, with 12 bases left between them. Here the CDR3 reads CASKVSLKAFF. CDR3 nucleotide sequence: TGTGCCAGCAAAGTGAGCCTAAAAGCTTTCTTT.

V usage is TRBV28 and J usage is TRBJ2-1; D unclear. The V end was cut by 11 bases, the J end by 3 bases, with 14 bases between. CDR3 size: 13 residues. Germline V gene lookup returns CDR1 MDHEN and CDR2 SYDVKM. CDR3 region: CASNPFGYNEQFF. CDR3 DNA: TGTGCCTCCAACCCATTCGGCTACAATGAGCAGTTCTTC.